This T cell receptor beta chain was sequenced in a study of cytomegalovirus exposure and HLA in healthy donors. This CDR3 comprises 18 residues. Germline V gene sequence: CDR1 SGHRS, CDR2 YFSETQ. After removal of 4 bases from V and 1 base from J, the junction contained 7 bases not matched to a gene. It was with 60 Vbeta and 13 Jbeta primers that the PCR ran. Data came from immunoSEQ multiplex PCR; TCRdb stores just in-frame clones and leaves some out. The sample shows about 130,000 clones, roughly 81% of them seen only once. The TCR originated in a woman aged 30 to 39 in good health and CMV-seronegative. The chain couples TRBV5-1 to TRBJ2-2; TRBD2 aligns across 13 bases. Sequencing used PBMCs. CDR3 sequence: CASSPGLAGPKNTGELFF. The CDR3 nucleotides read TGCGCCAGCAGCCCGGGACTAGCGGGGCCGAAGAACACCGGGGAGCTGTTTTTT.